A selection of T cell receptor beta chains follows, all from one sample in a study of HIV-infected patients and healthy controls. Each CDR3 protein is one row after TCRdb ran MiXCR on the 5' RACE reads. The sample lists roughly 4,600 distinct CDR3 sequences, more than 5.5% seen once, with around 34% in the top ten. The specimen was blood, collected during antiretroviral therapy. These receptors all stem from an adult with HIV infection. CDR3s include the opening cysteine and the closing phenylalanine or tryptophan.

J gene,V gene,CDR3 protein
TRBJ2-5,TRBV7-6,CASSRGRQETQYF
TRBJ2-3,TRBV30,CAWLPEGLSTDTQYF
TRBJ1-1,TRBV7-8,CASSSPGHLNTEAFF
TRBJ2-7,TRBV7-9,CASSLGRTAQYF
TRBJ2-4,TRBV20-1,CSARAPLPGPAANIQYF
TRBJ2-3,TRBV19,CASSPGGLDTQYF
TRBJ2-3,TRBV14,CASSQGGGPTDTQYF
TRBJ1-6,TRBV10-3,CAISGPEGPRDSPLHF
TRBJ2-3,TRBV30,CAWSVLAGTDTQYF
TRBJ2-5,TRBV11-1,CASSKTRSQETQYF
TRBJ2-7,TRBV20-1,CSARGQGVPYEQYF
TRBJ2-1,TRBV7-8,CASSRFTSGASNEQFF
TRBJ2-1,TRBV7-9,CASSLTTGGVEQFF
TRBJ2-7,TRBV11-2,CASSLSAGRTYEQYF
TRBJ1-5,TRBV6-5,CASSRAGTGPNQPQHF
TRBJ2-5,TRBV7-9,CASSSGLQETQYF
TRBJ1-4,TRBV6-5,CASSPLPDATNEKLFF